One sample yielded the 25 T cell receptor beta chains listed below, sequenced in a study of T cells after yellow fever vaccination. TCRdb itself ran the 5' RACE reads through MiXCR, one entry per CDR3 protein. This table has some 500,000 distinct CDR3 sequences, 13% appearing once. The starting material was PBMCs, obtained on the day of the yellow fever booster vaccination. These receptors were taken from a man younger than 40 who received the YFV17D yellow fever vaccine.

This clonotype came up many times. The chain combines TRBV12-3 or TRBV12-4 with TRBJ1-1; no firm D call. The CDR3 has 14 residues. Between the trimmed V and J ends, which lost 6 bases and 1 base, there was a span of 12 bases. CDR3 region: CASRGGVANTEAFF. The CDR3 DNA is TGTGCCAGCAGGGGCGGGGTAGCGAACACTGAAGCTTTCTTT.

This clonotype has a handful of counts. The V and J genes are TRBV9 and TRBJ2-7; D is possibly TRBD2 (6 bases). Looked up from germline, CDR1 is SGDLS and CDR2 is YYNGEE. The CDR3 has 13 residues. The V gene lost 3 bases and the J gene lost 3 bases, with 10 bases spanning the gap. DNA of the CDR3: TGTGCCAGCAGCGGGGGGACTCACTACGAGCAGTACTTC. Its protein product is CASSGGTHYEQYF.

J is TRBJ2-1 and V is TRBV20-1, with TRBD2 matching 7 bases. V lost 7 bases, J lost 4 bases, and 7 bases stayed unmatched. CDR1 and CDR2 from the germline V gene are DFQATT and SNEGSKA (reference sequence). The CDR3 extends over 13 amino acids. The chain's CDR3 is CSGSGGIYNEQFF. The CDR3 DNA sequence: TGCAGTGGGTCGGGAGGCATTTACAATGAGCAGTTCTTC.

At least ten counts were recorded for this clonotype. The gene calls are TRBV12-3 or TRBV12-4 and TRBJ2-7, with D maybe TRBD2 (6 bases). The CDR3 loop spans 13 amino acids. V was shortened by 8 bases and J by 6 bases, with 17 bases between the two germline ends. In DNA, the CDR3 is TGTGCCAGCGGCTCCGGGAGAGGTTTCGAGCAGTACTTC. Its protein product is CASGSGRGFEQYF.

The gene calls are TRBV6-2 or TRBV6-3 and TRBJ2-2; unclear D gene. In germline, CDR1 is MNHEY, CDR2 SVGEGT. The CDR3 contains 14 residues. V was trimmed by 5 bases and J by 2 bases, leaving 9 bases between them. CDR3 sequence: CASSKQRNTGELFF. Written as DNA, the CDR3 is TGTGCCAGCAGTAAACAGAGAAACACCGGGGAGCTGTTTTTT.

The gene calls are TRBV18 and TRBJ2-4, with TRBD1 matching 8 bases. V lost 0 bases, J lost 0 bases, and 4 bases stayed unmatched. The CDR3 is 17 amino acids. CDR1 and CDR2 (germline): KGHSH, LQKENI. The CDR3 DNA follows: TGTGCCAGCTCACCACCGGGACAGGTACTAGCCAAAAACATTCAGTACTTC. This codes for CASSPPGQVLAKNIQYF.

This clonotype was detected a few times. The rearrangement links TRBV7-2 to TRBJ2-7; no firm D call. There are 15 residues in the CDR3. V lost 1 base to trimming and J lost 3 bases, with 13 bases between them. CDR1 and CDR2 (germline): SGHTA, FQGNSA. CDR3 coding DNA: TGTGCCAGCAGCTTAGGTGCCCCCCCGAACTACGAGCAGTACTTC. It codes for CASSLGAPPNYEQYF.

This clonotype was counted between two and nine times. The rearrangement uses TRBV27 and TRBJ2-1; 10 nucleotides align to TRBD2. This CDR3 comprises 16 residues. Germline values: CDR1 MNHEY, CDR2 SMNVEV (reference sequence). The junction had 6 bases not matched to a gene; V was cut back by 6 bases and J by 1 base. CDR3 region: CASSPGLADSYNEQFF. In nucleotides, the CDR3 is TGTGCCAGCAGCCCCGGACTAGCGGATTCCTACAATGAGCAGTTCTTC.

The chain combines TRBV6-1 with TRBJ1-5, with 7 bases aligning to TRBD1. V trimming: 6 bases; J trimming: 0 bases; junction bases outside the gene matches: 5. Germline CDR1 reads MNHNS; CDR2 reads SASEGT. The CDR3 is 15 residues long. CDR3 sequence reads: CASSPGQVSNQPQHF. For the CDR3, the DNA is TGTGCCAGCAGCCCAGGACAGGTTAGCAATCAGCCCCAGCATTTT.

This clonotype appeared a few times. The CDR3 sequence is CASSHSLTSGTYEQYF. In nucleotides, the CDR3 is TGCGCCAGCAGCCACTCACTGACTAGCGGGACTTACGAGCAGTACTTC. The chain joins TRBV5-1 to TRBJ2-7, with 11 bases lining up with TRBD2. CDR1 is SGHRS, CDR2 YFSETQ, per germline. The CDR3 contains 16 residues. V shed 4 bases, J shed 4 bases, and the junction held 10 bases outside the gene matches. The entire variable domain, with the rest obtained from reference TRBV5-1 and TRBJ2-7, is as follows: KAGVTQTPRYLIKTRGQQVTLSCSPISGHRSVSWYQQTPGQGLQFLFEYFSETQRNKGNFPGRFSGRQFSNSRSEMNVSTLELGDSALYLCASSHSLTSGTYEQYFGPGTRLTVT.

This clonotype has more than one count but fewer than ten. V gene TRBV20-1 combines with J gene TRBJ2-1; D not certain. V gave up 0 bases and J gave up 0 bases, with 15 bases separating them. The CDR3 runs 17 residues. Germline-derived CDR1 and CDR2 are DFQATT and SNEGSKA (reference sequence). CDR3: CSARDYEAVPSYNEQFF. In DNA form, the CDR3 reads TGCAGTGCTAGAGATTACGAGGCGGTCCCCTCCTACAATGAGCAGTTCTTC.

This clonotype was detected only a few times. The genes are TRBV7-3 and TRBJ2-2, with 7 positions matching TRBD1. Per the germline V gene, CDR1 is SGHTA and CDR2 is FQGTGA. V dropped 5 bases and J dropped 1; count of bases not matched to a gene: 10. The CDR3 is made up of 17 amino acids. The CDR3, as DNA: TGTGCCAGCAGCCCCCGCCCGACAGGGCTGAACACCGGGGAGCTGTTTTTT. This codes for CASSPRPTGLNTGELFF. Full variable domain (missing parts from reference TRBV7-3 and TRBJ2-2): GAGVSQTPSNKVTEKGKYVELRCDPISGHTALYWYRQSLGQGPEFLIYFQGTGAADDSGLPNDRFFAVRPEGSVSTLKIQRTERGDSAVYLCASSPRPTGLNTGELFFGEGSRLTVL.

This chain uses TRBV7-2 with TRBJ1-6, with D possibly being TRBD1 (5 bases). The CDR3 runs 15 residues. In germline, CDR1 is SGHTA, CDR2 FQGNSA. Trimming stripped 0 bases from V and 4 bases from J, with 7 bases between. CDR3 sequence: CASSLAPGYNSPLHF. CDR3 in DNA: TGTGCCAGCAGCTTAGCTCCAGGGTATAATTCACCCCTCCACTTT.

The chain has TRBV6-2 or TRBV6-3 and TRBJ2-5, with a weak D call TRBD2 (6 bases). CDR3 length: 13 amino acids. The V and J ends lost 6 bases and 5 bases respectively, with 13 bases between them. Germline-derived CDR1 and CDR2 are MNHEY and SVGEGT. DNA of the CDR3: TGTGCCAGCAGCAAAGCGGGCGCGGAGACCCAGTACTTC. Translating gives CASSKAGAETQYF.

This chain uses TRBV13 with TRBJ2-7, with 10 bases aligning to TRBD2. Germline lookup yields CDR1 PRHDT and CDR2 FYEKMQ (reference sequence). The V segment lost 4 bases and the J segment 9 bases; nucleotides outside the gene matches: 9. This CDR3 spans 14 amino acids. CDR3 DNA sequence: TGTGCCAGCAGCTCTAGCGGGGGCCAACCGGCGCAGTACTTC. As protein: CASSSSGGQPAQYF.

This clonotype was seen a few times. The rearrangement joins TRBV27 to TRBJ1-2; no firm D call. The CDR3 has 13 amino acids. The germline CDR1 and CDR2 sequences are MNHEY and SMNVEV (reference sequence). V shed 4 bases and J shed 5 bases, with 11 bases lying between them. The CDR3 nucleotides are TGTGCCAGCAGTTCCCCCCGAACATATGGCTACACCTTC. Encoded protein: CASSSPRTYGYTF.

This clonotype came up a few times. Here the CDR3 reads CSASDTDTQYF. CDR3 nucleotide sequence: TGCAGTGCTTCGGACACAGATACGCAGTATTTT. V usage is TRBV20-1 and J usage is TRBJ2-3; no reliable D call. Germline V gene lookup returns CDR1 DFQATT and CDR2 SNEGSKA (reference sequence). The CDR3 consists of 11 residues. Trimming removed 5 bases at V and 2 bases at J, with 5 bases between.

This clonotype came up a few times. The V and J genes are TRBV5-1 and TRBJ1-6; the match to TRBD1 covers 8 bases. The trim removed 4 bases at V and 7 bases at J, leaving 7 bases unmatched. Germline CDR1 is SGHRS and CDR2 is YFSETQ. CDR3 length equals 15 residues. The CDR3 coding sequence is TGCGCCAGCAGCCCAGGACAGGGCGGGAATTCACCCCTCCACTTT. Protein sequence: CASSPGQGGNSPLHF.

This clonotype has just a few counts. This chain links TRBV18 with TRBJ2-1; 11 bases are a match to TRBD2. The junction had 4 bases not matched to a gene; V was cut back by 5 bases and J by 4 bases. This CDR3 has 15 residues. Germline V gene sequence: CDR1 KGHSH, CDR2 LQKENI. CDR3 bases: TGTGCCAGCTCAACGACTAGCGGGGCGTACAATGAGCAGTTCTTC. This codes for CASSTTSGAYNEQFF.

The chain combines TRBV6-1 with TRBJ1-2; 8 bases align to TRBD1. CDR1 is MNHNS and CDR2 is SASEGT in the germline V gene. J lost 3 bases, V lost 7 bases, and 16 bases had no gene match. The CDR3 loop spans 17 amino acids. The CDR3 DNA is TGTGCCAGCACACATCACAGGGGGGACTTGCCGCACTATGGCTACACCTTC. Translating gives CASTHHRGDLPHYGYTF.

This clonotype was seen more than once but under ten times. V usage is TRBV6-1 and J usage is TRBJ2-1, with 8 bases fitting TRBD1. The CDR3 spans 16 residues. J gave up 0 bases and V 6 bases, and 7 bases lay outside the gene matches. Germline V gives CDR1 MNHNS, CDR2 SASEGT. The CDR3 bases are TGTGCCAGCAGCCCGAGACAGGGGTACTCCTACAATGAGCAGTTCTTC. This translates into CASSPRQGYSYNEQFF.

This clonotype occurred a few times. The J gene is TRBJ2-3, the V gene TRBV21-1; TRBD1 is taken as the D call from the table, unchecked against the DNA. TRBV21-1 is designated a pseudogene. This CDR3 has 15 residues. CDR3 loop: CASSKSRGMPDTQYF. Here the CDR3 DNA reads TGTGCCAGCAGCAAAAGCAGGGGAATGCCAGATACGCAGTATTTT.

The rearrangement joins TRBV27 to TRBJ1-1; D gene unclear. This CDR3 spans 16 amino acids. CDR1 is MNHEY and CDR2 is SMNVEV in the germline V gene (reference sequence). The V end lost 6 bases, the J end lost 0 bases, and 17 bases lay between the germline ends. Here the CDR3 reads CASSLVGGPMNTEAFF. Here the CDR3 DNA reads TGTGCCAGCAGCCTGGTAGGAGGCCCGATGAACACTGAAGCTTTCTTT.

In its sample, this clonotype was seen many times. The chain links TRBV6-1 to TRBJ2-1, with 7 bases matching TRBD2. The ends lost 6 bases at V and 0 bases at J; junction bases unmatched: 8. This CDR3 has 16 amino acids. Germline V gene data show CDR1 as MNHNS and CDR2 as SASEGT. The CDR3 DNA reads as TGTGCCAGCAGGAGGGAGGGGTCCAGCTCCTACAATGAGCAGTTCTTC. Encoded protein: CASRREGSSSYNEQFF.

This sequence joins TRBV6-5 and TRBJ2-7, with 8 bases fitting TRBD1. CDR3 length equals 15 residues. Germline CDR1 reads MNHEY; CDR2 reads SVGAGI. V was clipped by 2 bases and J by 1 base; unmatched bases: 4. CDR3 DNA: TGTGCCAGCAGTTACGTGACAGGGGAATCCTACGAGCAGTACTTC. Protein sequence: CASSYVTGESYEQYF.